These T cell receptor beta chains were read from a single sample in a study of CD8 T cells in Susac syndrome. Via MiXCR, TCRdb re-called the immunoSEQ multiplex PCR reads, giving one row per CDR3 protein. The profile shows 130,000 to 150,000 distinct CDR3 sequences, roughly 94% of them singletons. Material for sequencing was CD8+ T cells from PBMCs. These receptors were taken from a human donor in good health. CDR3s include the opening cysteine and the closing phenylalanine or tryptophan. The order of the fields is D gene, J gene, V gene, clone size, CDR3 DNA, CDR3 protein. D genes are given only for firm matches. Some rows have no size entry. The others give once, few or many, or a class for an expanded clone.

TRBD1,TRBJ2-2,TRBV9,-,TGTGCCAGCAGCGCCCCAGGGGGCACCGGGGAGCTGTTTTTT,CASSAPGGTGELFF
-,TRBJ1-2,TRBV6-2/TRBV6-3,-,TGTGCCAGCACGCAGCCGGTCCTATCTAACCTTAACTATGGCTACACCTTC,CASTQPVLSNLNYGYTF
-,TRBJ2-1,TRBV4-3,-,TGCGCCAGCAGCCCGCCGTCGAACAATGAGCAGTTCTTC,CASSPPSNNEQFF
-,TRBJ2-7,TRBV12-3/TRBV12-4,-,TGTGCCAGCAGTCCTGGGGAGAGCCCTTACGAGCAGTACTTC,CASSPGESPYEQYF
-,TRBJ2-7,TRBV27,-,TGTGCCAGCAGTCGGGGGACAGCCTACGAGCAGTACTTC,CASSRGTAYEQYF
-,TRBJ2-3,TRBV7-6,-,TGTGCCAGCAGCTTAGATGGAGATACGCAGTATTTT,CASSLDGDTQYF
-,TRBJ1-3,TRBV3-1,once,TGTGCCAGCAGCCAAGACCCGGAGGCTTACTCTGGAAACACCATATATTTT,CASSQDPEAYSGNTIYF
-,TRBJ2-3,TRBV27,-,TGTGCCAGCAGTTTTCCGGACGAGGGAGATACGCAGTATTTT,CASSFPDEGDTQYF
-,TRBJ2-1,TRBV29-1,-,TGCAGCGTTGTCTCGGTATGGAGAGCTAGGAATGAGCAGTTCTTC,CSVVSVWRARNEQFF
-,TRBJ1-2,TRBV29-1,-,TGCAGCGTTGATGCGGAATATGGCTACACCTTC,CSVDAEYGYTF
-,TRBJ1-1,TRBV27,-,TGTGCCAGCAGTTCCCGACAGGAAGCTTTCTTT,CASSSRQEAFF
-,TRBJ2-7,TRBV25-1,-,TGTGCCAGCAGTGGCCAGGGGAGGGGGGAGCAGTACTTC,CASSGQGRGEQYF
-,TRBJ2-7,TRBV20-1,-,TGCAGTGCTAGCGAAGCGGCCTCCTACGAGCAGTACTTC,CSASEAASYEQYF
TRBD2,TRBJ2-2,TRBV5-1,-,TGCGCCAGCAGCTGGTCGGGGGGAAACACCGGGGAGCTGTTTTTT,CASSWSGGNTGELFF
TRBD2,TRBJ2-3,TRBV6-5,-,TGTGCCAGCAGTTCTCCGGGACTAGCGGGAACAGATACGCAGTATTTT,CASSSPGLAGTDTQYF
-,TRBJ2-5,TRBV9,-,TGTGCCAGCAGCGTAGGGTCTGGTGAAGAGACCCAGTACTTC,CASSVGSGEETQYF
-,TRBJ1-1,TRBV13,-,TGTGCCAGCAGCAGGCTAGGACAGACCACTGAAGCTTTCTTT,CASSRLGQTTEAFF
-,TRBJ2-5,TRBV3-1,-,TGTGCCAGCACCATCGGGGGTTTGCTTGACGAGACCCAGTACTTC,CASTIGGLLDETQYF
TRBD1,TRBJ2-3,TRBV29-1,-,TGCAGCGTCCCGGGACAGAGCACAGATACGCAGTATTTT,CSVPGQSTDTQYF
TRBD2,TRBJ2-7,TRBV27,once,TGTGCCAGCAGTTTGTCCGGGACTAGCGGCTACGAGCAGTACTTC,CASSLSGTSGYEQYF
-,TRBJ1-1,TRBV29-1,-,TGCAGCGTTTGGCCGGGAACTGAAGCTTTCTTT,CSVWPGTEAFF
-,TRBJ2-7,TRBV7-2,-,TGTGCCAGCAGCTGGGGGACATATAACTCCTACGAGCAGTACTTC,CASSWGTYNSYEQYF